Presented here are 15 T cell receptor beta chains from one specimen sequenced in a study of beta chain features in type 1 diabetes. cDNA synthesis used the whole RNA isolate, giving expressed TCRB sequences. TCRdb keeps only in-frame clones here, not all; method: immunoSEQ multiplex PCR. Of about 360,000 clones in the sample, around 13% were seen once. The material sequenced was naive CD4+ T cells from blood. The receptor set was obtained from a man younger than 35 in good health.

The V and J genes are TRBV4-1 and TRBJ1-4, with 10 nucleotides matching TRBD1. This CDR3 spans 16 amino acids. Germline V CDR1 and CDR2: MGHRA, YSYEKL. V was pared by 3 bases and J by 12 bases, with 13 bases of the junction left unmatched. The CDR3 sequence: CASSHEARQGARELFF. The CDR3 bases are TGCGCCAGCAGCCACGAGGCCCGACAGGGGGCAAGAGAACTGTTTTTT.

The rearrangement uses TRBV13 and TRBJ2-7, with D possibly matching TRBD2 (6 bases). V was cut by 5 bases and J by 1 base, with 15 bases left in between. This CDR3 contains 15 residues. CDR1 PRHDT and CDR2 FYEKMQ come from the germline V gene (reference sequence). The CDR3 DNA reads as TGTGCCAGCAGCCGCAGGAGGGGCCTTTCCTACGAGCAGTACTTC. It encodes CASSRRRGLSYEQYF.

There are a few counts of this clone. V and J are TRBV29-1 and TRBJ1-1; TRBD1 agrees at 7 bases. The J segment lost 0 bases and the V segment lost 3 bases, leaving 7 bases of the junction unmatched. The CDR3 is 15 residues long. Germline values: CDR1 SQVTM, CDR2 ANQGSEA. The CDR3, as DNA: TGCAGCGTTGATCCGGGACAGATAATGAACACTGAAGCTTTCTTT. The encoded protein is CSVDPGQIMNTEAFF.

Only a few counts were recorded for this clone. The J gene is TRBJ2-7, the V gene TRBV28, with D perhaps matching TRBD1 (6 bases). Germline CDR1 MDHEN, CDR2 SYDVKM. The CDR3 runs to 15 residues. V gave up 5 bases and J gave up 1 base, with 15 bases separating them. This CDR3 is CASSDRSVISYEQYF. The CDR3 DNA reads as TGTGCCAGCAGTGACAGGTCGGTGATTTCCTACGAGCAGTACTTC.

The V call is TRBV27, the J call TRBJ1-2; D not certain. Germline-derived CDR1 and CDR2 are MNHEY and SMNVEV (reference sequence). The CDR3 covers 14 residues. Trimming stripped 4 bases from V and 1 base from J, with 10 bases between. The chain's CDR3 is CASSSAGYNYGYTF. The DNA for the CDR3 is TGTGCCAGCAGTTCTGCGGGATATAACTATGGCTACACCTTC.

The chain combines TRBV6-5 with TRBJ2-2; D gene unclear. Trimming took off 6 bases at V and 10 bases at J, with 15 bases between the two ends. Germline CDR1 reads MNHEY; CDR2 reads SVGAGI. The CDR3 sequence is 13 residues long. CDR3 in amino acids: CASRFGALEELFF. The CDR3 DNA sequence: TGTGCCAGCAGATTTGGAGCGCTAGAGGAGCTGTTTTTT.

Only a few counts were recorded for this clone. The V and J genes are TRBV5-1 and TRBJ2-1; TRBD1 matches at 10 bases. The germline gives CDR1 SGHRS, CDR2 YFSETQ. This CDR3 comprises 15 residues. V dropped 4 bases and J dropped 2; count of bases not matched to a gene: 3. The CDR3 loop reads CASSPGTGAYNEQFF. CDR3 DNA sequence: TGCGCCAGCAGCCCCGGGACAGGGGCCTACAATGAGCAGTTCTTC. Based on the CDR3 plus reference TRBV5-1 and TRBJ2-1, the full variable domain is KAGVTQTPRYLIKTRGQQVTLSCSPISGHRSVSWYQQTPGQGLQFLFEYFSETQRNKGNFPGRFSGRQFSNSRSEMNVSTLELGDSALYLCASSPGTGAYNEQFFGPGTRLTVL.

The chain couples TRBV6-4 to TRBJ1-2; possibly TRBD1 for D (6 bases). This CDR3 has 14 residues. V lost 5 bases and J lost 2, with 12 bases in between. Germline-derived CDR1 and CDR2 are MRHNA and SNTAGT. CDR3 nucleotide sequence: TGTGCCAGCAGTCCGACAGGCGAGAACTATGGCTACACCTTC. Translating it yields CASSPTGENYGYTF.

This clone was counted between two and nine times. The chain couples TRBV14 to TRBJ2-5, with D tentatively TRBD2 (5 bases). CDR3 size: 17 residues. The germline CDR1 and CDR2 sequences are SGHDN and FVKESK. Trimming pared 0 bases from V and 5 bases from J, leaving 19 bases between. CDR3 protein: CASSQDRTPGVRETQYF. The CDR3 coding sequence is TGTGCCAGCAGCCAAGATAGAACTCCCGGGGTACGGGAGACCCAGTACTTC.

The V gene is TRBV30, the J gene TRBJ2-1; 12 nucleotides agree with TRBD1. Per the germline V gene, CDR1 is GTSNPN and CDR2 is SVGIG (reference sequence). The junction had 5 bases not matched to a gene; V was cut back by 1 base and J by 10 bases. This CDR3 spans 14 amino acids. CDR3 sequence (DNA): TGTGCCTGGAGTGGGGGACAGGGGGCGCGGGAGCAGTTCTTC. Translated: CAWSGGQGAREQFF.

The genes are TRBV5-1 and TRBJ2-1; 8 nucleotides agree with TRBD2. Per the germline V gene, CDR1 is SGHRS and CDR2 is YFSETQ. The CDR3 is made up of 16 amino acids. The trim removed 1 base at V and 3 bases at J, leaving 6 bases unmatched. CDR3 DNA sequence: TGCGCCAGCAGCTTGATGGGTAGCGGGAACTACAATGAGCAGTTCTTC. Amino acids: CASSLMGSGNYNEQFF.

J is TRBJ1-1 and V is TRBV29-1; 7 bases are a match to TRBD1. Germline CDR1 and CDR2: SQVTM and ANQGSEA. The CDR3 extends over 13 amino acids. The J segment lost 4 bases and the V segment lost 7 bases, leaving 9 bases of the junction unmatched. The CDR3 protein is CSARQGLGTEAFF. The CDR3 coding sequence is TGCAGCGCCCGACAGGGTTTGGGCACTGAAGCTTTCTTT.

This clone showed up just a few times. The chain recombines TRBV5-1 with TRBJ1-6, with a possible D match to TRBD1 (5 bases). Germline lookup yields CDR1 SGHRS and CDR2 YFSETQ. The CDR3 contains 14 residues. Between the trimmed V and J ends, which lost 0 bases and 9 bases, there was a span of 10 bases. The CDR3 spells CASSLGQFGSPLHF. DNA for the CDR3: TGCGCCAGCAGCTTGGGACAGTTTGGTTCACCCCTCCACTTT.

CDR3: CATKRGGETQYF. CDR3 bases: TGTGCCACCAAACGGGGGGGGGAGACCCAGTACTTC. The J gene is TRBJ2-5, the V gene TRBV15, with TRBD2 matching 8 bases. The V gene's germline CDR1 is LNHNV and CDR2 YYDKDF (reference sequence). The CDR3 is made up of 12 amino acids. The J segment lost 5 bases and the V segment lost 7 bases, leaving 3 bases of the junction unmatched.

CDR3 sequence: CASSEWGGTPKNEQFF. In DNA, the CDR3 is TGTGCCAGCAGTGAATGGGGGGGAACACCAAAAAATGAGCAGTTCTTC. The chain couples TRBV25-1 to TRBJ2-1, with 7 bases identical to TRBD2. Losses at the gene ends were 1 base for V and 7 bases for J; bases not matched to a gene: 10. In germline, CDR1 is MGHDK, CDR2 SYGVNS. The length of the CDR3 is 16 residues.